This is a list of T cell receptor beta chains from one sample in a study of T cells after yellow fever vaccination. Each CDR3 protein is one row after TCRdb ran MiXCR on the 5' RACE reads. In the table there are some 600,000 distinct CDR3 sequences, 9% to 15% of which are singletons. Here the sequenced sample was PBMCs, taken on the day of the yellow fever booster vaccination. The receptor set was obtained from a man between 25 and 39 years old who received the YFV17D yellow fever vaccine. The CDR3 runs from the conserved cysteine through the conserved F or W. A D gene is named only where the DNA matches it firmly. Expanded clones are given a class, and other clones once, few, many or no size at all.

d_call | clone_size | j_call | v_call | cdr3_nt | cdr3_aa
TRBD1 | . | TRBJ1-1 | TRBV6-5 | TGTGCCAGCAGTCACCCCGGGACAGGGGTTTTCAACACTGAAGCTTTCTTT | CASSHPGTGVFNTEAFF
TRBD1 | . | TRBJ1-5 | TRBV6-2/TRBV6-3 | TGTGCCAGCAGGACCGGGACAGGGGCTCCCTTTTCTCAGCCCCAGCATTTT | CASRTGTGAPFSQPQHF
. | once | TRBJ2-7 | TRBV20-1 | TGCAGTGCGGGGCGGAGGAGCTCCTACGAGCAGTACTTC | CSAGRRSSYEQYF
TRBD2 | . | TRBJ2-1 | TRBV6-5 | TGTGCCAGCAGTTACGACCCCCGACTAGCGGACTACAATGAGCAGTTCTTC | CASSYDPRLADYNEQFF
. | few | TRBJ2-2 | TRBV10-1 | TGCGCCAGCAGTCAGACTAGTAAGAGCGGGGAGCTGTTTTTT | CASSQTSKSGELFF
TRBD2 | . | TRBJ2-7 | TRBV9 | TGTGCCAGCAGCGTAGAAGGGGCGGGAGGGCCGCCCTACGAGCAGTACTTC | CASSVEGAGGPPYEQYF
. | . | TRBJ2-5 | TRBV29-1 | TGCAGCGTTGTCCACGTCAGAGGAGAGACCCAGTACTTC | CSVVHVRGETQYF
. | . | TRBJ1-2 | TRBV4-2 | TGTGCCAACAGCCAGCACGACAGGAGGGGCTACACCTTC | CANSQHDRRGYTF
TRBD2 | . | TRBJ2-3 | TRBV11-2 | TGTGCCAGCAGCCCCGGGACTAGTCTGGATACGCAGTATTTT | CASSPGTSLDTQYF
. | . | TRBJ2-7 | TRBV5-5 | TGTGCCAGCAGACTCTCACCGGACAGACCCTACGAGCAGTACTTC | CASRLSPDRPYEQYF
. | . | TRBJ2-7 | TRBV27 | TGTGCCAGCAGTTTTATGCGGGAGCAGTACTTC | CASSFMREQYF
. | few | TRBJ2-1 | TRBV6-5 | TGTGCCAGCAGTCCTACGGGGGGCGGGATAACCTACAATGAGCAGTTCTTC | CASSPTGGGITYNEQFF
. | . | TRBJ2-3 | TRBV9 | TGTGCCAGCAGCGTAGGGCGGAGCGACACAGATACGCAGTATTTT | CASSVGRSDTDTQYF
TRBD2 | many | TRBJ2-1 | TRBV11-2 | TGTGCCAGCAGCTTCGGGGGGTGGGCATACAATGAGCAGTTCTTC | CASSFGGWAYNEQFF
TRBD1 | . | TRBJ2-2 | TRBV19 | TGTGCCAGTAGTCCCGACAGGGGACCTGCCGGGGAGCTGTTTTTT | CASSPDRGPAGELFF
TRBD2 | . | TRBJ2-2 | TRBV4-3 | TGCGCCAGCAGCCAAGCTGCGGGAGGGCCGGCGGCCGGGGAGCTGTTTTTT | CASSQAAGGPAAGELFF
. | few | TRBJ2-7 | TRBV7-2 | TGTGCCAGCAGCTTACTCTCAATCGAGCAGTACTTC | CASSLLSIEQYF
. | . | TRBJ2-4 | TRBV27 | TGTGCCAGCAGCCTTCGTGGGGGCCTGACCAAAAACATTCAGTACTTC | CASSLRGGLTKNIQYF
TRBD1 | many | TRBJ2-7 | TRBV15 | TGTGCCACCAGCAGTTTGGACAGGCCCAACGAGCAGTACTTC | CATSSLDRPNEQYF
. | . | TRBJ2-3 | TRBV18 | TGTGCCAGCTCACCACGGGGAGTAGCCACAGATACGCAGTATTTT | CASSPRGVATDTQYF
TRBD2 | . | TRBJ2-1 | TRBV28 | TGTGCCAGCACCAGCTTGGGGGTGGCGGGAGTATCCAATGAGCAGTTCTTC | CASTSLGVAGVSNEQFF
TRBD1 | . | TRBJ2-5 | TRBV12-3/TRBV12-4 | TGTGCCAGCAGTTTAGAGGGGACAGCTCAAGAGACCCAGTACTTC | CASSLEGTAQETQYF
. | many | TRBJ2-7 | TRBV5-1 | TGCGCCAGCAGCCTTAGCGGAGAGGGCTACGAGCAGTACTTC | CASSLSGEGYEQYF
. | . | TRBJ2-2 | TRBV4-3 | TGCGCCAGCAGGCAAAGTCATATCGGGACCGGGGAGCTGTTTTTT | CASRQSHIGTGELFF
. | . | TRBJ1-5 | TRBV7-2 | TGTGCCAGCAGCTTAGTTGAGGCTAATCAGCCCCAGCATTTT | CASSLVEANQPQHF
. | few | TRBJ1-1 | TRBV6-2/TRBV6-3 | TGTGCCAGCAGTTTCGGGGCGCAGTTCACGGCTTTCTTT | CASSFGAQFTAFF
. | many | TRBJ2-1 | TRBV11-1 | TGTGCCAGCAGCTTCTCAGCGGACTACATCGATGAGCAGTTCTTC | CASSFSADYIDEQFF
. | once | TRBJ2-7 | TRBV24-1 | TGTGCCACCAGTGACAACGGCCCCTACGAGCAGTACTTC | CATSDNGPYEQYF
. | . | TRBJ2-3 | TRBV5-1 | TGCGCCAGCAGCCCTTTGAGGTTGGGGAGCACAGATACGCAGTATTTT | CASSPLRLGSTDTQYF
TRBD2 | few | TRBJ2-6 | TRBV4-3 | TGCGCCAGCAGCCAGGGACTAGCGGGAAACACTGGGGCCAACGTCCTGACTTTC | CASSQGLAGNTGANVLTF
. | few | TRBJ2-1 | TRBV6-5 | TGTGCCAGCAGTTACTCACGGTGGAGCGGGCAGTTCTTC | CASSYSRWSGQFF
. | few | TRBJ2-5 | TRBV6-5 | TGTGCCAGCAGCCAAGGGGGTGGGACCCAGTACTTC | CASSQGGGTQYF
. | once | TRBJ1-5 | TRBV30 | TGTGCCTGGAGTGTACCAGGCAATCAGCCCCAGCATTTT | CAWSVPGNQPQHF
TRBD2 | . | TRBJ2-7 | TRBV6-2/TRBV6-3 | TGTGCCAGCAGTTACTCCGAAAGCGGGAGATCATACGAGCAGTACTTC | CASSYSESGRSYEQYF
. | many | TRBJ1-2 | TRBV6-1 | TGTGCCAGCAGTCCGGGAAGGTACAGGTTACGAGGCTACACCTTC | CASSPGRYRLRGYTF
. | . | TRBJ2-3 | TRBV3-1 | TGTGCCAGCTGCCAAGAATCGAAAGCGGGCCACAAGTATTTT | CASCQESKAGHKYF
. | . | TRBJ1-5 | TRBV24-1 | TGTGCCACCAGTGAGTCAGCAGGGGCTAGCAATCAGCCCCAGCATTTT | CATSESAGASNQPQHF
. | . | TRBJ2-1 | TRBV20-1 | TGCAGTGCACGCGGGACCCCCCCGGAAAATGAGCAGTTCTTC | CSARGTPPENEQFF
. | few | TRBJ2-4 | TRBV11-2 | TGTGCCAGCAGCTTTTGGACAGACAAAAACATTCAGTACTTC | CASSFWTDKNIQYF
TRBD2 | few | TRBJ2-1 | TRBV13 | TGTGCCAGCAGCCGCACTAGCGGGAACTTATACAATGAGCAGTTCTTC | CASSRTSGNLYNEQFF
. | . | TRBJ2-1 | TRBV20-1 | TGCAGTGCCCCCGATTCGGGGAGCTCCTACAATGAGCAGTTCTTC | CSAPDSGSSYNEQFF
. | few | TRBJ2-7 | TRBV15 | TGTGCCACCAGCAGAGATAGGGGAGAGCAGTACTTC | CATSRDRGEQYF
. | few | TRBJ2-5 | TRBV5-5 | TGTGCCAGCAGCTCGACCCGATGGCGCGAGACCCAGTACTTC | CASSSTRWRETQYF
. | few | TRBJ2-1 | TRBV4-3 | TGCGCCAGCAGCCAAGATTGGGGCGCCAGCTCCTACAATGAGCAGTTCTTC | CASSQDWGASSYNEQFF
TRBD1 | few | TRBJ2-7 | TRBV28 | TGTGCCAGCAACGTAGGAGGGACAGGGGGCGGCGAGCAGTACTTC | CASNVGGTGGGEQYF
TRBD1 | few | TRBJ1-1 | TRBV18 | TGTGCCAGCTCACCCCAGGGGGCAGCGGCTGAAGCTTTCTTT | CASSPQGAAAEAFF
. | . | TRBJ1-2 | TRBV20-1 | TGCAGTGCTAGAGTGTTGACAGAGGGCTACACCTTC | CSARVLTEGYTF
. | few | TRBJ2-1 | TRBV12-3/TRBV12-4 | TGTGCCAGCAGGGGGGACGACTCCTACAATGAGCAGTTCTTC | CASRGDDSYNEQFF
TRBD2 | few | TRBJ2-7 | TRBV7-2 | TGTGCCAGCAGCCCCCAGGGAGGGCCGTACGAGCAGTACTTC | CASSPQGGPYEQYF
. | few | TRBJ2-7 | TRBV20-1 | TGCAGTGCTAGAGGGGGACGGGGGACCTACGAGCAGTACTTC | CSARGGRGTYEQYF
TRBD1 | few | TRBJ1-5 | TRBV7-8 | TGTGCCAGCAGCCCGCGGACAGGGTACAATCAGCCCCAGCATTTT | CASSPRTGYNQPQHF
TRBD2 | . | TRBJ2-1 | TRBV25-1 | TGTGCCAGCAGTCAACTAGCGGAGAACAATGAGCAGTTCTTC | CASSQLAENNEQFF
. | . | TRBJ2-2 | TRBV7-2 | TGTGCCAGCAGCAATAGCCCGAACACCGGGGAGCTGTTTTTT | CASSNSPNTGELFF
. | . | TRBJ2-7 | TRBV2 | TGTGCCGGATCGTATGGTACCTACGAGCAGTACTTC | CAGSYGTYEQYF
TRBD2 | few | TRBJ2-7 | TRBV20-1 | TGCAGTGCTAGAGACCCTAGCGGTTACCATTACGAGCAGTACTTC | CSARDPSGYHYEQYF
. | . | TRBJ2-7 | TRBV19 | TGTGCCAGTAGTATGGACTTTTTCGGCGAGCAGTACTTC | CASSMDFFGEQYF
. | . | TRBJ1-3 | TRBV24-1 | TGTGCCACCAGTGATCCCGGTCCTATCTCTGGAAACACCATATATTTT | CATSDPGPISGNTIYF
. | . | TRBJ1-4 | TRBV12-3/TRBV12-4 | TGTGCCAGCAAGTTCTCCGGGGAGGGCCAAAAACTGTTTTTT | CASKFSGEGQKLFF
. | few | TRBJ2-1 | TRBV12-3/TRBV12-4 | TGTGCCAGCAGTTCTTCCTCGGCTTCACCTTACAATGAGCAGTTCTTC | CASSSSSASPYNEQFF
. | . | TRBJ2-7 | TRBV20-1 | TGCAGTGGCAGAGACCTACCCGGGGACGAGCAGTACTTC | CSGRDLPGDEQYF